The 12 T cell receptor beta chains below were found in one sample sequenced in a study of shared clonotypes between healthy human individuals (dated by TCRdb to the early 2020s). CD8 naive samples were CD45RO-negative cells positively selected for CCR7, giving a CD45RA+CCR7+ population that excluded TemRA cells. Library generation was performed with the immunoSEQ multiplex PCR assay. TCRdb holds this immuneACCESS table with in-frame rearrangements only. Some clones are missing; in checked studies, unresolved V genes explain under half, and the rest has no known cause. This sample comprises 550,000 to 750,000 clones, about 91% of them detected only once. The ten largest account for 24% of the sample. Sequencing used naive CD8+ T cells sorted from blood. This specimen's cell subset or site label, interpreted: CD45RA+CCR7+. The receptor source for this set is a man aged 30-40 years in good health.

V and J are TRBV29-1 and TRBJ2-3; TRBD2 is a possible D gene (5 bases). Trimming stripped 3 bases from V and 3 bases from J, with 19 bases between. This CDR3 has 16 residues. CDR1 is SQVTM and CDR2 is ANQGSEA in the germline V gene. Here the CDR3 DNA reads TGCAGCGTTGACCAAGTGAAGTCTGGGAGAACAGATACGCAGTATTTT. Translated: CSVDQVKSGRTDTQYF.

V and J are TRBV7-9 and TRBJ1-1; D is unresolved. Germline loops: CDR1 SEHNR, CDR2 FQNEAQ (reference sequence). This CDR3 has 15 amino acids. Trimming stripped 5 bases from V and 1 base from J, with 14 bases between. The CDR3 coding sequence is TGTGCCAGCAGCCCTTCGGGGTGGGGGAACACTGAAGCTTTCTTT. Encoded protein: CASSPSGWGNTEAFF.

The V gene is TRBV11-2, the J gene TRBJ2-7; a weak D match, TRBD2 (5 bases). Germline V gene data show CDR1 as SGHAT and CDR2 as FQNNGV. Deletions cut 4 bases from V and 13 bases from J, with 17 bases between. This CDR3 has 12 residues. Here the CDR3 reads CASSYGSRGDYF. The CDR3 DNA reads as TGTGCCAGCAGCTACGGTTCTCGGGGAGACTACTTC.

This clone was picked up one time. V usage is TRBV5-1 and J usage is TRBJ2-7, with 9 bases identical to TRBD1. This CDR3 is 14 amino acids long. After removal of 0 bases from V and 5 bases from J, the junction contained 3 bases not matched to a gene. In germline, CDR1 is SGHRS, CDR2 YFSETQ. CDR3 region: CASSLGTGDHEQYF. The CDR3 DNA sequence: TGCGCCAGCAGCTTGGGGACAGGGGACCACGAGCAGTACTTC.

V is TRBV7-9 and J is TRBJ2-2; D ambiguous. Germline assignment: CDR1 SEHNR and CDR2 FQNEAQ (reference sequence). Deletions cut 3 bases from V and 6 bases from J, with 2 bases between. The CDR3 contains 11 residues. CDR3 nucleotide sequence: TGTGCCAGCAGCTTTGCCGGGGAGCTGTTTTTT. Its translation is CASSFAGELFF.

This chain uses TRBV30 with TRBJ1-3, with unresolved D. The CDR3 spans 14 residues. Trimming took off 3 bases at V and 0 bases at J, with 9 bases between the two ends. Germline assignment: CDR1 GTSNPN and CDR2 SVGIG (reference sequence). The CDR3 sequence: CAWRDIVSGNTIYF. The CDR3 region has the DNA TGTGCCTGGAGAGACATAGTCTCTGGAAACACCATATATTTT. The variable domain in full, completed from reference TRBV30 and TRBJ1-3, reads SQTIHQWPATLVQPVGSPLSLECTVEGTSNPNLYWYRQAAGRGLQLLFYSVGIGQISSEVPQNLSASRPQDRQFILSSKKLLLSDSGFYLCAWRDIVSGNTIYFGEGSWLTVV.

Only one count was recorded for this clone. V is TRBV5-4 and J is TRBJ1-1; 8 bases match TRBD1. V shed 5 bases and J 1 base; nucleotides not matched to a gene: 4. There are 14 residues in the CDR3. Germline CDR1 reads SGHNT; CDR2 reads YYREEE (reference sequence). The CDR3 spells CASRSTGGNTEAFF. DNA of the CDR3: TGTGCCAGCAGATCCACAGGGGGGAACACTGAAGCTTTCTTT.

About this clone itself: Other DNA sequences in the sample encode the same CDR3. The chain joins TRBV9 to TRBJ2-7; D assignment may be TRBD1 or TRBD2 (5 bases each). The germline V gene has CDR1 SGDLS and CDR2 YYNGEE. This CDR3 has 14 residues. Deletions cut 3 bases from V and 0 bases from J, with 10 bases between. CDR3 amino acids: CASSAGRSSYEQYF. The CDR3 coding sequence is TGTGCCAGCAGCGCGGGACGGAGCTCCTACGAGCAGTACTTC.

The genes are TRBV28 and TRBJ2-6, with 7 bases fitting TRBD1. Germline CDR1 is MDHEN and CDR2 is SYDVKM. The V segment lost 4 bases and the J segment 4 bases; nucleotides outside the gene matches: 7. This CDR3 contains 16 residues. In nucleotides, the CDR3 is TGTGCCAGCAGTTCCCAGACAGGGCTGGGGGCCAACGTCCTGACTTTC. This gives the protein CASSSQTGLGANVLTF.

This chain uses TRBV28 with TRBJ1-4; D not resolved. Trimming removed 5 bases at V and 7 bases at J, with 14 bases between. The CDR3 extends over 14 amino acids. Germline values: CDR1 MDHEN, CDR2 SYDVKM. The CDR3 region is CASSPVGSGEKLFF. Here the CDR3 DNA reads TGTGCCAGCAGTCCCGTAGGGTCGGGTGAAAAACTGTTTTTT. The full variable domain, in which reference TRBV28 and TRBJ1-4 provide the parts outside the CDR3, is DVKVTQSSRYLVKRTGEKVFLECVQDMDHENMFWYRQDPGLGLRLIYFSYDVKMKEKGDIPEGYSVSREKKERFSLILESASTNQTSMYLCASSPVGSGEKLFFGSGTQLSVL.

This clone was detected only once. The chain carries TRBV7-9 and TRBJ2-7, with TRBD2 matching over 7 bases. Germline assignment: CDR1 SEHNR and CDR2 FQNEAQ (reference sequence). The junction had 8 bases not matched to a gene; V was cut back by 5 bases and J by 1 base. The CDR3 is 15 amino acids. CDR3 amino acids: CASSPMPSGSYEQYF. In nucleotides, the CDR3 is TGTGCCAGCAGCCCGATGCCTAGCGGATCCTACGAGCAGTACTTC.

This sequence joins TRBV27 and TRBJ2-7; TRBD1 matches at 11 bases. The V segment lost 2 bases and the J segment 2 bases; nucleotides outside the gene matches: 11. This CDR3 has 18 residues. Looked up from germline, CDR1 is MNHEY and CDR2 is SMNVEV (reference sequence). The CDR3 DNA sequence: TGTGCCAGCAGTTTAGGATTCTTTCCGGGACAGGGGGCCTACGAGCAGTACTTC. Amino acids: CASSLGFFPGQGAYEQYF.